A single sample gave rise to the 26 T cell receptor beta chains below, sequenced in a study of blood T cells in healthy people across ages (dated by TCRdb to between 2014 and 2016). Library generation was performed with 5' RACE. The run used an Illumina HiSeq 2500. A second PCR of roughly 7 to 12 cycles was run with a J-beta primer mix and a sample-barcoded 5' primer. TCRdb trimmed the raw reads at Q25, called clones with MiXCR and kept productive beta chains. Entries that share a CDR3 protein sequence are merged under the most common genes and DNA. Present in this sample are about 640,000 distinct CDR3 sequences, roughly 31% of which were seen just once. The ten largest clones take up approximately 15% of the sample. The source material was blood. These receptors all come from a woman at least 80 years old in good health.

CDR3 region: CASAAVAGNSLPHF. The CDR3 region has the DNA TGTGCCAGCGCCGCGGTCGCGGGGAATTCACTCCCCCACTTT. The V call is TRBV2, the J call TRBJ1-6; D gene ambiguous. CDR1 is SNHLY, CDR2 FYNNEI, per germline. There are 14 residues in the CDR3. The V gene lost 8 bases and the J gene lost 18 bases, with 26 bases spanning the gap.

The V call is TRBV7-2, the J call TRBJ2-4; no reliable D call. Looked up from germline, CDR1 is SGHTA and CDR2 is FQGNSA. This CDR3 comprises 16 residues. V lost 5 bases and J lost 2, with 16 bases in between. CDR3 in amino acids: CASSPLILGTKNIQYF. Here the CDR3 DNA reads TGTGCCAGCAGCCCACTTATTCTAGGGACCAAAAACATTCAGTACTTC.

Details on this clonotype: An end of the junction differs from the germline gene, which may be a read error. This chain connects TRBV7-9 to TRBJ2-2; weak D call: TRBD1 (6 bases). This CDR3 spans 15 amino acids. The germline gives CDR1 SEHNR, CDR2 FQNEAQ (reference sequence). The CDR3 DNA follows: TGTGCCAGCAGGTTAGGACAGACGAACACCGGGGAGCTGTTTTTT. It codes for CASRLGQTNTGELFF.

This clonotype was recorded at least ten times. This chain links TRBV7-2 with TRBJ2-7; possibly TRBD1 or TRBD2 for D (5 bases each). CDR1 is SGHTA, CDR2 FQGNSA, per germline. Deletions cut 4 bases from V and 0 bases from J, with 13 bases between. The length of the CDR3 is 15 residues. DNA for the CDR3: TGTGCCAGCAGCTCCTCCGGGACCCTCTCCTACGAGCAGTACTTC. Protein product: CASSSSGTLSYEQYF.

This clonotype has at least ten counts. This chain joins TRBV7-2 and TRBJ1-1, with D perhaps TRBD1 (6 bases). Germline-derived CDR1 and CDR2 are SGHTA and FQGNSA. CDR3 length: 14 amino acids. Trimming took off 1 base at V and 6 bases at J, with 12 bases between the two ends. CDR3 DNA sequence: TGTGCCAGCAGCTTAGGTCGGACAGCTCCTGAAGCTTTCTTT. Residues: CASSLGRTAPEAFF.

This clonotype was detected ten times or more. This chain links TRBV5-1 with TRBJ2-5; either TRBD1 or TRBD2 may fit D (5 bases each). This CDR3 is 14 amino acids long. Trimming removed 4 bases from V and 4 bases from J, with 14 bases in between. Germline lookup yields CDR1 SGHRS and CDR2 YFSETQ. The CDR3: CASSRDAARETQYF. In DNA form, the CDR3 reads TGCGCCAGCAGCCGGGACGCTGCTAGAGAGACCCAGTACTTC.

The V and J genes are TRBV4-2 and TRBJ2-7; tentative D call: TRBD2 (6 bases). Trimming left V 2 bases short and J 2 bases short, with 13 bases between. Germline assignment: CDR1 LGHNA and CDR2 YNFKEQ. CDR3 length: 15 amino acids. The CDR3 region has the DNA TGTGCCAGCAGCCAACTCAGGACTACCGCCTACGAGCAGTACTTC. This sequence encodes CASSQLRTTAYEQYF.

In this sample, this clonotype turned up many times. The rearrangement links TRBV10-3 to TRBJ2-1; D not certain. Germline-derived CDR1 and CDR2 are ENHRY and SYGVKD. The CDR3 is 16 amino acids. V lost 4 bases and J lost 1, with 14 bases in between. In DNA form, the CDR3 reads TGTGCCATCAGTGGGTCCGAAACCGGGTCCTACAATGAGCAGTTCTTC. Amino acid sequence: CAISGSETGSYNEQFF.

At least ten counts were recorded for this clonotype. The chain recombines TRBV12-3 or TRBV12-4 with TRBJ2-1, with TRBD1 matching over 9 bases. The CDR3 covers 15 residues. Germline trimming cut 6 bases from V and 8 bases from J; bases unmatched to any gene: 11. DNA for the CDR3: TGTGCCAGCAGCCAGGACAGGGGTCAAGGGGATGAGCAGTTCTTC. Its translation is CASSQDRGQGDEQFF.

This chain links TRBV20-1 with TRBJ1-5; perhaps TRBD1 as D (5 bases). Between the trimmed V and J ends, which lost 0 bases and 5 bases, there was a span of 8 bases. Germline V gene data show CDR1 as DFQATT and CDR2 as SNEGSKA (reference sequence). The CDR3 sequence is 13 residues long. The CDR3 loop reads CSARDKGDQPQHF. The DNA of the CDR3 is TGCAGTGCTAGAGATAAAGGGGATCAGCCCCAGCATTTT.

This chain connects TRBV5-8 to TRBJ2-1; D gene ambiguous. In germline, CDR1 is SGHTS, CDR2 YDEGEE. The ends were cut back, 2 bases at V and 10 bases at J, with 7 bases in the middle. This CDR3 is 11 amino acids long. CDR3 residues: CASSFVSEQFF. The CDR3 DNA follows: TGTGCCAGCAGCTTTGTTTCCGAGCAGTTCTTC. Based on the CDR3 plus reference TRBV5-8 and TRBJ2-1, the full variable domain is EAGVTQSPTHLIKTRGQQATLRCSPISGHTSVYWYQQALGLGLQFLLWYDEGEERNRGNFPPRFSGRQFPNYSSELNVNALELEDSALYLCASSFVSEQFFGPGTRLTVL.

The sample holds many counts of this clonotype. This sequence joins TRBV29-1 and TRBJ2-5; 11 nucleotides line up with TRBD1. Germline V CDR1 and CDR2: SQVTM, ANQGSEA. The V gene end was trimmed by 3 bases and the J gene end by 0 bases; junction bases not matched to a gene: 6. The CDR3 sequence is 16 residues long. In DNA, the CDR3 is TGCAGCGTTGACCAGCTGGACAGGGGGCACCAAGAGACCCAGTACTTC. Its protein is CSVDQLDRGHQETQYF.

This clonotype appeared many times. The gene calls are TRBV5-1 and TRBJ2-5, with a weak D call TRBD1 (5 bases). Germline loops: CDR1 SGHRS, CDR2 YFSETQ. V lost 1 base and J lost 2, with 9 bases in between. This CDR3 region has 14 residues. As DNA, the CDR3 is TGCGCCAGCAGCTTGCTACAGGCTCAAGAGACCCAGTACTTC. It is translated as CASSLLQAQETQYF.

At least ten counts were recorded for this clonotype. The chain couples TRBV10-3 to TRBJ2-3, with 10 positions matching TRBD1. This CDR3 has 19 residues. Germline V gene sequence: CDR1 ENHRY, CDR2 SYGVKD. The J segment lost 1 base and the V segment lost 5 bases, leaving 15 bases of the junction unmatched. The CDR3: CAISRTTPGTGVGTDTQYF. The CDR3 DNA sequence: TGTGCCATCAGTCGCACGACTCCCGGGACAGGGGTGGGCACAGATACGCAGTATTTT.

Turning to this clonotype: This may stem from a read error, because a much larger clone lies one nucleotide away. The rearrangement joins TRBV5-1 to TRBJ2-7, with TRBD2 matching over 8 bases. Germline V CDR1 and CDR2: SGHRS, YFSETQ. The ends lost 3 bases at V and 4 bases at J; junction bases unmatched: 6. The CDR3 totals 14 residues. The CDR3 loop reads CASSSEGLGYEQYF. The CDR3 nucleotides are TGCGCCAGCAGCTCGGAGGGACTAGGGTACGAGCAGTACTTC.

This chain uses TRBV18 with TRBJ1-2; no firm D call. Germline V CDR1 and CDR2: KGHSH, LQKENI. V gave up 5 bases and J gave up 5 bases, with 6 bases separating them. The CDR3 runs 11 residues. The CDR3 sequence: CASSAKYGYTF. CDR3 bases: TGTGCCAGCTCAGCGAAATATGGCTACACCTTC.

This clonotype was seen a few times. The genes are TRBV6-6 and TRBJ1-2, with 9 bases identical to TRBD1. Germline-derived CDR1 and CDR2 are MNHNY and SVGAGI (reference sequence). The CDR3 is 14 residues long. V lost 6 bases to trimming and J lost 4 bases; unmatched junction nucleotides: 6. Written as DNA, the CDR3 is TGTGCCAGCAGACGGACAGGGGAGGTCTATGGCTACACCTTC. Protein product: CASRRTGEVYGYTF.

In this sample, this clonotype turned up many times. This chain joins TRBV20-1 and TRBJ2-1; a weak D match, TRBD2 (6 bases). Trimming pared 5 bases from V and 7 bases from J, leaving 12 bases between. From germline, CDR1 is DFQATT and CDR2 SNEGSKA (reference sequence). The CDR3 extends over 12 amino acids. In nucleotides, the CDR3 is TGCAGTGCTGGTATACTAGCTAATGAGCAGTTCTTC. Its translation: CSAGILANEQFF.

The sample holds a few counts of this clonotype. This chain connects TRBV30 to TRBJ2-5; D unclear. The CDR3 is 12 amino acids. V was shortened by 0 bases and J by 4 bases, with 6 bases between the two germline ends. Germline loops: CDR1 GTSNPN, CDR2 SVGIG (reference sequence). The CDR3 sequence: CAWSVRPETQYF. In DNA, the CDR3 is TGTGCCTGGAGTGTACGGCCAGAGACCCAGTACTTC.

Many counts were recorded for this clonotype. J is TRBJ2-5 and V is TRBV10-3; TRBD2 aligns across 9 bases. J lost 0 bases, V lost 0 bases, and 2 bases had no gene match. The CDR3 sequence is 16 residues long. Germline V lookup: CDR1 ENHRY, CDR2 SYGVKD. This CDR3 is CAISESLAGDQETQYF. The CDR3 DNA reads as TGTGCCATCAGTGAGTCCTTAGCGGGGGACCAAGAGACCCAGTACTTC.

This clonotype was seen at least ten times. The chain combines TRBV7-3 with TRBJ2-3; D unclear. V gave up 5 bases and J gave up 0 bases, with 12 bases separating them. Germline CDR1 is SGHTA and CDR2 is FQGTGA. There are 15 residues in the CDR3. The CDR3 nucleotides read TGTGCCAGCAGCGTTAGCAAACATAGCACAGATACGCAGTATTTT. It translates to CASSVSKHSTDTQYF.

The sample holds many counts of this clonotype. The chain carries TRBV20-1 and TRBJ2-3, with 8 bases fitting TRBD2. The germline gives CDR1 DFQATT, CDR2 SNEGSKA (reference sequence). With V trimmed by 3 bases and J by 2 bases, 7 bases remained unmatched. The CDR3 contains 15 residues. The CDR3 nucleotides are TGCAGTGCTAGTCTCGGGGGGGCCCTCACAGATACGCAGTATTTT. Its translation is CSASLGGALTDTQYF.

The chain couples TRBV12-3 or TRBV12-4 to TRBJ2-3; 8 nucleotides match TRBD2. This CDR3 has 14 residues. V shed 7 bases, J shed 0 bases, and the junction held 3 bases outside the gene matches. This chain's CDR3 is CASIIAGSTDTQYF. CDR3 coding DNA: TGTGCCAGCATTATAGCGGGAAGCACAGATACGCAGTATTTT.

This clonotype was observed at least ten times. The genes are TRBV20-1 and TRBJ2-1; TRBD2 matches at 12 bases. The CDR3 has 17 amino acids. V shed 4 bases and J 5 bases; nucleotides not matched to a gene: 12. From germline, CDR1 is DFQATT and CDR2 SNEGSKA (reference sequence). The CDR3 nucleotides are TGCAGTGCTAAAGGACTAGCGGGGTCCGCTCCTAACAATGAGCAGTTCTTC. As protein: CSAKGLAGSAPNNEQFF.

This clonotype has just a few counts. The chain is built from TRBV12-3 or TRBV12-4 and TRBJ2-2, with D tentatively TRBD1 (6 bases). The CDR3 sequence is 13 residues long. Deletions cut 9 bases from V and 6 bases from J, with 14 bases between. This CDR3 is CASQGSRAGELFF. The CDR3 nucleotides read TGTGCCAGTCAGGGGAGTAGGGCCGGGGAGCTGTTTTTT.

J is TRBJ2-1 and V is TRBV5-1; 9 bases align to TRBD2. This CDR3 is 14 amino acids long. Germline loops: CDR1 SGHRS, CDR2 YFSETQ. Germline trimming cut 6 bases from V and 4 bases from J; bases unmatched to any gene: 5. The CDR3 DNA reads TGCGCCAGCAAACCGACTAGCGGATACAATGAGCAGTTCTTC. As protein: CASKPTSGYNEQFF.